The clone carrying this TCR beta chain was observed once. Its antigen remains unidentified. This sample was taken from a study of cytomegalovirus exposure and HLA in healthy donors. Study-wide context: It was reported in a later analysis that the same platform had been used for the 90 to 150 validation repertoires as for the approximately 670 first-cohort repertoires. Findings and limits, study-wide: Listed as cytomegalovirus-associated were over 150 TCR beta chains. For cytomegalovirus status, the classifier reportedly gave diagnoses with high specificity and sensitivity.

Germline V gives CDR1 SGHAT, CDR2 FQNNGV. Losses at the gene ends were 1 base for V and 5 bases for J; bases not matched to a gene: 4. The CDR3 contains 14 residues. While the first cohort had 700 or so subjects, the donors belonged to the separate validation cohort of about 120 subjects. Produced via immunoSEQ multiplex PCR; TCRdb's table is partial and in-frame only. The repertoire holds about 120,000 clones, with about nine tenths as singletons. Source material: PBMCs. The chain employs TRBV11-2 and TRBJ1-1, with 7 positions matching TRBD1. The TCR sequence derives from a woman aged 18-30 years in good health and CMV-seronegative. The CDR3 region is CASSLGPGGTEAFF. The CDR3 DNA follows: TGTGCCAGCAGCTTAGGTCCAGGGGGGACTGAAGCTTTCTTT.